The 20 T cell receptor beta chains reported below all come from one sample, sequenced in a study of blood T cells in healthy people across ages. A second about 6 to 12 cycle PCR used barcoded and J-beta primers. Each CDR3 protein gets one entry after TCRdb re-called the 5' RACE reads with MiXCR. The repertoire holds over 500,000 distinct CDR3 sequences, with about 27% as singletons. This same sample was also taken into another study, of T cells of mothers and their children.

The material sequenced was blood. All receptors derive from a boy between 2 and 10 years old in good health.

The chain links TRBV4-2 to TRBJ2-3, with 12 positions matching TRBD1. Unmatched junction bases numbered 12, after V lost 4 bases and J lost 4 bases. The CDR3 length is 18 residues. Germline CDR1 reads LGHNA; CDR2 reads YNFKEQ. DNA of the CDR3: TGTGCCAGCAGCCGGGACAGGGGGCCCGGGGGTATCTCAGATACGCAGTATTTT. Translating gives CASSRDRGPGGISDTQYF.

The CDR3, as DNA: TGTGCCAGCAGCGATCGGGTCCCCCTATCCTACAATGAGCAGTTCTTC. This translates into CASSDRVPLSYNEQFF. The chain employs TRBV7-9 and TRBJ2-1, with D uncertain. This CDR3 is 16 amino acids long. V was cut by 5 bases and J by 1 base, with 15 bases left in between. CDR1 SEHNR and CDR2 FQNEAQ come from the germline V gene (reference sequence).

At least ten counts were recorded for this clonotype. The gene calls are TRBV28 and TRBJ2-5; 9 bases align to TRBD2. V shed 3 bases, J shed 2 bases, and the junction held 7 bases outside the gene matches. Germline CDR1 MDHEN, CDR2 SYDVKM. This CDR3 is 16 amino acids long. CDR3 sequence (DNA): TGTGCCAGCAGTTTTGGGCTAGCGGGGACACAAGAGACCCAGTACTTC. This translates into CASSFGLAGTQETQYF. Supplemented by reference TRBV28 and TRBJ2-5, the full variable domain reads DVKVTQSSRYLVKRTGEKVFLECVQDMDHENMFWYRQDPGLGLRLIYFSYDVKMKEKGDIPEGYSVSREKKERFSLILESASTNQTSMYLCASSFGLAGTQETQYFGPGTRLLVL.

The CDR3 coding sequence is TGTGCCAGCAGCCCGTCGGGGGGCTTACACAATGAGCAGTTCTTC. This encodes CASSPSGGLHNEQFF. The chain employs TRBV5-6 and TRBJ2-1, with D perhaps TRBD2 (7 bases). Germline CDR1 SGHDT, CDR2 YYEEEE. V lost 4 bases to trimming and J lost 5 bases, with 16 bases between them. This CDR3 region has 15 residues.

This clonotype was picked up a small number of times. The rearrangement joins TRBV12-3 or TRBV12-4 to TRBJ1-6; 7 nucleotides agree with TRBD1. V shed 5 bases and J 3 bases; nucleotides not matched to a gene: 7. This CDR3 comprises 16 residues. The CDR3 coding sequence is TGTGCCAGCAGTCCAGGGGGTTCAAACTATAATTCACCCCTCCACTTT. This codes for CASSPGGSNYNSPLHF.

The CDR3 here is CASSRGGVGTEAFF. CDR3 DNA: TGTGCCAGCAGCCGAGGGGGGGTTGGCACTGAAGCTTTCTTT. This sequence joins TRBV5-6 and TRBJ1-1; possible D gene TRBD1, 6 bases. The germline V gene has CDR1 SGHDT and CDR2 YYEEEE. V lost 4 bases and J 4 bases, leaving 14 bases between the germline ends. This CDR3 spans 14 amino acids.

In nucleotides, the CDR3 is TGTGCCAGCACCCTTGAGGGTTCCTACAATGAGCAGTTCTTC. The encoded protein is CASTLEGSYNEQFF. The chain uses TRBV12-3 or TRBV12-4 and TRBJ2-1; a possible D gene is TRBD2 (5 bases). V shed 7 bases and J shed 1 base, with 11 bases lying between them. The CDR3 is made up of 14 amino acids.

This clonotype turned up a few times. The junction departs from the called germline gene at one end, perhaps through a read error. This chain connects TRBV6-5 to TRBJ1-2; D not resolved. The CDR3 has 16 amino acids. CDR1 and CDR2 from the germline V gene are MNHEY and SVGAGI. CDR3 sequence: CASSYKKGIGNYGCTF. CDR3 nucleotides: TGTGCCAGCAGTTACAAAAAGGGCATCGGGAACTATGGCTGCACCTTC.

In its sample, this clonotype was seen a few times. This chain uses TRBV12-3 or TRBV12-4 with TRBJ2-5; D is perhaps TRBD1 (5 bases). This CDR3 spans 12 amino acids. Trimming took off 6 bases at V and 11 bases at J, with 16 bases between the two ends. The CDR3 nucleotides read TGTGCCAGCAGCCCCTTCGACAGCCAACAGTACTTC. Its protein is CASSPFDSQQYF.

The chain links TRBV5-6 to TRBJ1-1; D uncertain. Trimming shortened V by 0 bases and J by 1 base, and 13 bases separated the two germline ends. The CDR3 is 16 residues long. Per germline, CDR1 SGHDT and CDR2 YYEEEE. CDR3 nucleotide sequence: TGTGCCAGCAGCTTGGGAACGGCGAGAGGGAACACTGAAGCTTTCTTT. Residues: CASSLGTARGNTEAFF.

This chain uses TRBV7-9 with TRBJ2-7; unclear D gene. V lost 0 bases, J lost 3 bases, and 12 bases lay in between. From germline, CDR1 is SEHNR and CDR2 FQNEAQ (reference sequence). This CDR3 comprises 15 residues. The CDR3 DNA reads TGTGCCAGCAGCTTAGCGCAAGGACCGAGCTACGAGCAGTACTTC. Its protein product is CASSLAQGPSYEQYF.

The chain links TRBV7-2 to TRBJ2-5; TRBD2 might be the D (6 bases). The CDR3 has 13 residues. Germline V CDR1 and CDR2: SGHTA, FQGNSA. The germline V and J ends were trimmed by 5 bases and 4 bases, with 11 bases remaining between them. The CDR3 sequence: CASSPLALETQYF. In nucleotides, the CDR3 is TGTGCCAGCAGCCCCCTAGCGCTAGAGACCCAGTACTTC.

The V and J genes are TRBV20-1 and TRBJ2-1; D perhaps matches TRBD2 (5 bases). CDR3 length equals 11 residues. Germline V gene sequence: CDR1 DFQATT, CDR2 SNEGSKA (reference sequence). V lost 7 bases to trimming and J lost 3 bases, with 7 bases between them. CDR3 protein: CSGEIYNEQFF. The CDR3 DNA sequence: TGCAGTGGGGAGATCTACAATGAGCAGTTCTTC.

This clonotype was detected only a few times. The chain links TRBV15 to TRBJ2-2; D is perhaps TRBD1 (6 bases). The CDR3 extends over 16 amino acids. V lost 1 base and J lost 5, with 14 bases in between. CDR1 is LNHNV and CDR2 is YYDKDF in the germline V gene (reference sequence). The CDR3 bases are TGTGCCACCAGCAGAGTTGAGGGGGTTGAGACCGGGGAGCTGTTTTTT. It yields the protein CATSRVEGVETGELFF.

The chain links TRBV5-1 to TRBJ1-2, with unresolved D. This CDR3 has 13 residues. The V end lost 1 base, the J end lost 6 bases, and 10 bases lay between the germline ends. CDR1 is SGHRS, CDR2 YFSETQ, per germline. The CDR3, as DNA: TGCGCCAGCAGCTTGCCGACCCCGGATGGCTACACCTTC. It specifies CASSLPTPDGYTF. The variable domain in full, completed from reference TRBV5-1 and TRBJ1-2, reads KAGVTQTPRYLIKTRGQQVTLSCSPISGHRSVSWYQQTPGQGLQFLFEYFSETQRNKGNFPGRFSGRQFSNSRSEMNVSTLELGDSALYLCASSLPTPDGYTFGSGTRLTVV.

The V call is TRBV7-9, the J call TRBJ1-2, with D tentatively TRBD1 (6 bases). The germline CDR1 and CDR2 sequences are SEHNR and FQNEAQ (reference sequence). This CDR3 region has 15 residues. V lost 2 bases, J lost 8 bases, and 18 bases lay in between. Here the CDR3 DNA reads TGTGCCAGCAGCTTAAACGAGGGACAACGAAGGGGCTACACCTTC. It is translated as CASSLNEGQRRGYTF.

This clonotype was observed a single time. This chain links TRBV5-5 with TRBJ1-2, with D possibly matching TRBD1 (6 bases). The CDR3 covers 13 residues. V was trimmed by 1 base and J by 5 bases, leaving 9 bases between them. Germline V lookup: CDR1 SGHKS, CDR2 YYEKEE (reference sequence). The CDR3 reads CASSLPGVYGYTF. The DNA of the CDR3 is TGTGCCAGCAGCTTGCCAGGGGTGTATGGCTACACCTTC. Complete variable domain (other parts from reference TRBV5-5 and TRBJ1-2): DAGVTQSPTHLIKTRGQQVTLRCSPISGHKSVSWYQQVLGQGPQFIFQYYEKEERGRGNFPDRFSARQFPNYSSELNVNALLLGDSALYLCASSLPGVYGYTFGSGTRLTVV.

V usage is TRBV30 and J usage is TRBJ1-4, with a tentative D call TRBD1 (6 bases). Trimming removed 0 bases at V and 17 bases at J, with 25 bases between. CDR1 and CDR2 from the germline V gene are GTSNPN and SVGIG (reference sequence). The CDR3 is 15 residues long. CDR3 protein: CAWSVMLSEDSPLFF. The CDR3 region has the DNA TGTGCCTGGAGTGTCATGTTAAGCGAGGACAGCCCGTTATTTTTT.

The rearrangement uses TRBV4-2 and TRBJ1-2; 10 nucleotides align to TRBD1. Per germline, CDR1 LGHNA and CDR2 YNFKEQ. This CDR3 region has 16 residues. After removal of 0 bases from V and 3 bases from J, the junction contained 4 bases not matched to a gene. The CDR3, as DNA: TGTGCCAGCAGCCAAGAGATTGGACAGGGGGACTATGGCTACACCTTC. This gives the protein CASSQEIGQGDYGYTF.

This clonotype has just a few counts. V gene TRBV7-2 combines with J gene TRBJ2-5, with 8 bases that match TRBD2. Per germline, CDR1 SGHTA and CDR2 FQGNSA. V lost 7 bases to trimming and J lost 7 bases; unmatched junction nucleotides: 8. The length of the CDR3 is 13 residues. The DNA for the CDR3 is TGTGCCAGCACCCTTTCGGGAGGGGGGACCCAGTACTTC. Protein sequence: CASTLSGGGTQYF.